Shown below are 14 T cell receptor beta chains from a single sample sequenced in a study of monozygotic twins with inflammatory bowel disease. TCRdb re-analyzed the 5' RACE reads; it lists each CDR3 protein once, without DNA. This listing includes around 100,000 distinct CDR3 sequences. Sequencing was done on a sample of blood. The receptors were sampled from a human donor with ulcerative colitis or Crohn's disease, or a healthy co-twin of an affected twin (not recorded which).

The chain couples TRBV15 to TRBJ2-3; TCRdb indicates TRBD2, and absent DNA this call remains unverified. Germline loops: CDR1 LNHNV, CDR2 YYDKDF (reference sequence). This CDR3 has 17 residues. The CDR3 spells CATSRQGLAVRTDTQYF.

The chain employs TRBV6-2 or TRBV6-3 and TRBJ2-1; without DNA, the TCRdb call of TRBD1 cannot be checked. Germline V CDR1 and CDR2: MNHEY, SVGEGT. The CDR3 has 14 amino acids. This CDR3 is CASSYAGGNNEQFF.

The chain recombines TRBV6-2 or TRBV6-3 with TRBJ2-3. The CDR3 has 13 residues. The germline V gene has CDR1 MNHEY and CDR2 SVGEGT. The CDR3 sequence is CASRRLGTDTQYF.

V gene TRBV12-3 or TRBV12-4 combines with J gene TRBJ2-2; lacking DNA, the TRBD2 call made by TCRdb goes unchecked. The length of the CDR3 is 13 residues. This chain's CDR3 is CAGIAGDTGELFF.

The J gene is TRBJ1-5, the V gene TRBV19; lacking DNA, the TRBD1 call made by TCRdb goes unchecked. The germline V gene has CDR1 LNHDA and CDR2 SQIVND (reference sequence). The CDR3 totals 12 residues. CDR3 sequence reads: CASSILSSPQHF.

The rearrangement links TRBV11-2 to TRBJ2-4; the TRBD1 assignment by TCRdb is unverifiable without DNA. This CDR3 is built from 18 residues. Per germline, CDR1 SGHAT and CDR2 FQNNGV. CDR3 in amino acids: CASSLVPGQGAPKNIQYF.

The rearrangement links TRBV4-2 to TRBJ1-2; TCRdb designates TRBD1, a call that cannot be tested without DNA. The CDR3 loop spans 15 amino acids. Germline assignment: CDR1 LGHNA and CDR2 YNFKEQ. The CDR3 region is CASSQEWTVTYGYTF.

CDR3 protein: CASSYLFEQYF. The chain recombines TRBV6-2 or TRBV6-3 with TRBJ2-7. The CDR3 loop spans 11 amino acids. In germline, CDR1 is MNHEY, CDR2 SVGEGT.

This rearrangement joins TRBV4-2 to TRBJ2-7; the TCRdb D gene call, TRBD1, has no DNA to confirm it. The V gene's germline CDR1 is LGHNA and CDR2 YNFKEQ. The CDR3 has 16 residues. The CDR3 spells CASSPPPVYDVDEQYF.

The rearrangement links TRBV20-1 to TRBJ1-5; TCRdb gives TRBD1 as the D gene, but with no DNA this cannot be confirmed. The germline gives CDR1 DFQATT, CDR2 SNEGSKA (reference sequence). This CDR3 has 13 residues. The CDR3 here is CSARVGVKQPQHF.

The V and J genes are TRBV20-1 and TRBJ2-7; TCRdb's D gene call, TRBD2, goes unchecked for lack of DNA. The CDR3 spans 15 residues. The V gene's germline CDR1 is DFQATT and CDR2 SNEGSKA (reference sequence). This CDR3 reads CSARSVRAKTYEQYF.

The gene calls are TRBV5-6 and TRBJ1-2. The CDR3 spans 12 residues. CDR1 is SGHDT and CDR2 is YYEEEE in the germline V gene. CDR3 residues: CASSLSPHGYTF. Supplemented by reference TRBV5-6 and TRBJ1-2, the full variable domain reads DAGVTQSPTHLIKTRGQQVTLRCSPKSGHDTVSWYQQALGQGPQFIFQYYEEEERQRGNFPDRFSGHQFPNYSSELNVNALLLGDSALYLCASSLSPHGYTFGSGTRLTVV.

The genes are TRBV6-2 or TRBV6-3 and TRBJ2-1; the D call from TCRdb, TRBD1, cannot be confirmed without DNA. This CDR3 region has 18 residues. CDR1 MNHEY and CDR2 SVGEGT come from the germline V gene. The CDR3 here is CASSYRKSGTGSPNEQFF.

This chain links TRBV24-1 with TRBJ2-2. This CDR3 comprises 13 residues. Germline lookup yields CDR1 KGHDR and CDR2 SFDVKD. CDR3 sequence: CATALTVTVELFF.